The 13 T cell receptor beta chains below were found in one sample sequenced in a study of cytomegalovirus exposure and HLA in healthy donors. The PCR used 60 Vbeta and 13 Jbeta primers. Data came from immunoSEQ multiplex PCR; TCRdb stores just in-frame clones and leaves some out. This table holds roughly 180,000 clones, almost 80% found once. Input material: PBMCs. These receptor sequences come from a man aged 45 to 65 in good health and CMV-seropositive.

J is TRBJ2-2 and V is TRBV5-4; 13 bases match TRBD2. Germline values: CDR1 SGHNT, CDR2 YYREEE (reference sequence). V shed 3 bases, J shed 4 bases, and the junction held 3 bases outside the gene matches. CDR3 size: 16 residues. The DNA for the CDR3 is TGTGCCAGCAGCTCGGGACTAGCGGGGTCCACCGGGGAGCTGTTTTTT. This encodes CASSSGLAGSTGELFF.

The chain has TRBV13 and TRBJ2-3, with 8 bases that match TRBD2. The CDR3 totals 16 residues. CDR1 and CDR2 (germline): PRHDT, FYEKMQ (reference sequence). V lost 4 bases, J lost 1 base, and 7 bases stayed unmatched. This chain's CDR3 is CASSSPGGEGTDTQYF. The DNA for the CDR3 is TGTGCCAGCAGCTCGCCCGGGGGGGAGGGCACAGATACGCAGTATTTT.

V is TRBV5-1 and J is TRBJ2-3, with 7 bases aligning to TRBD1. Germline CDR1 is SGHRS and CDR2 is YFSETQ. This CDR3 contains 14 residues. V was clipped by 4 bases and J by 4 bases; unmatched bases: 6. CDR3 sequence reads: CASSTYRGSDTQYF. The CDR3 DNA reads as TGCGCCAGCAGCACATACAGGGGCTCAGATACGCAGTATTTT.

The gene calls are TRBV18 and TRBJ1-2; D unclear. CDR1 and CDR2 (germline): KGHSH, LQKENI. V dropped 0 bases and J dropped 5 bases, with 7 bases sitting between them. The CDR3 runs 13 residues. CDR3 region: CASSPPSGYGYTF. The CDR3 nucleotides read TGTGCCAGCTCACCACCCTCAGGTTATGGCTACACCTTC.

This chain uses TRBV10-1 with TRBJ2-3; a possible D gene is TRBD2 (5 bases). This CDR3 has 17 residues. The germline V gene has CDR1 WNHNN and CDR2 SYGVQD (reference sequence). Between the trimmed V and J ends, which lost 0 bases and 3 bases, there was a span of 16 bases. This CDR3 is CASSESCLAGDTDTQYF. CDR3 sequence (DNA): TGCGCCAGCAGTGAGTCGTGCCTAGCCGGGGATACAGATACGCAGTATTTT.

This chain uses TRBV6-6 with TRBJ2-3, with 8 bases lining up with TRBD2. V lost 9 bases and J lost 3; bases outside the gene matches: 8. This CDR3 has 14 amino acids. The V gene's germline CDR1 is MNHNY and CDR2 SVGAGI (reference sequence). CDR3 sequence: CASGIERGTDTQYF. CDR3 nucleotides: TGTGCCAGTGGGATCGAGCGGGGGACAGATACGCAGTATTTT.

The chain links TRBV4-2 to TRBJ2-1; 10 bases are a match to TRBD2. The V gene's germline CDR1 is LGHNA and CDR2 YNFKEQ. Losses at the gene ends were 2 bases for V and 8 bases for J; bases not matched to a gene: 9. This CDR3 is 16 amino acids long. The CDR3 DNA sequence: TGTGCCAGCAGCCAACCCACGGGACTAGCGACCGATGAGCAGTTCTTC. Encoded protein: CASSQPTGLATDEQFF.

The chain employs TRBV5-1 and TRBJ2-5; D is ambiguous. This CDR3 spans 14 amino acids. The germline V and J ends were trimmed by 0 bases and 3 bases, with 9 bases remaining between them. Germline loops: CDR1 SGHRS, CDR2 YFSETQ. CDR3 sequence reads: CASSLVRREETQYF. The CDR3 DNA reads as TGCGCCAGCAGCTTGGTGCGACGGGAAGAGACCCAGTACTTC.

CDR3 coding DNA: TGTGCCAGCAGCTTACAGGGGGGCAATGAGCAGTTCTTC. Its protein product is CASSLQGGNEQFF. V usage is TRBV7-8 and J usage is TRBJ2-1; TRBD1 is a possible D gene (7 bases). In germline, CDR1 is SGHVS, CDR2 FQNEAQ. This CDR3 has 13 residues. With 2 bases removed from V and 6 bases from J, the gap between germline ends came to 8 bases.

The chain carries TRBV18 and TRBJ1-5; 7 bases are shared with TRBD1. After removal of 6 bases from V and 1 base from J, the junction contained 6 bases not matched to a gene. CDR3 size: 15 residues. Germline values: CDR1 KGHSH, CDR2 LQKENI. This CDR3 is CASSLGTASNQPQHF. CDR3 nucleotide sequence: TGTGCCAGCTCCCTCGGGACAGCAAGCAATCAGCCCCAGCATTTT.

The genes are TRBV6-1 and TRBJ2-7; TRBD2 matches at 10 bases. V shed 6 bases, J shed 6 bases, and the junction held 2 bases outside the gene matches. The germline V gene has CDR1 MNHNS and CDR2 SASEGT. The CDR3 is 12 residues long. The CDR3, as DNA: TGTGCCAGCAGGGCTAGCGGGGGCGAGCAGTACGTC. It specifies CASRASGGEQYV.

The chain links TRBV27 to TRBJ2-6; D might be TRBD1 (6 bases). V was trimmed by 1 base and J by 2 bases, leaving 9 bases between them. CDR3 length equals 16 residues. Germline V gene data show CDR1 as MNHEY and CDR2 as SMNVEV (reference sequence). CDR3 amino acids: CASSLLQGTGANVLTF. The CDR3 bases are TGTGCCAGCAGTTTATTACAGGGAACTGGGGCCAACGTCCTGACTTTC.

The V call is TRBV7-8, the J call TRBJ2-5; 7 bases align to TRBD2. This CDR3 is built from 14 residues. Germline CDR1 is SGHVS and CDR2 is FQNEAQ. The trim removed 2 bases at V and 10 bases at J, leaving 10 bases unmatched. Here the CDR3 reads CASSLKEHGGSQYF. CDR3 nucleotide sequence: TGTGCCAGCAGCTTAAAAGAGCACGGGGGGAGCCAGTACTTC.